A single T cell receptor beta chain is shown here with its context. Its antigen remains unidentified. CDR1 SGHTA and CDR2 FQGNSA come from the germline V gene. The CDR3 extends over 15 amino acids. Trimming cost V 5 bases and J 1 base; bases outside gene matches: 4. These data originate in a study of CD8+CD57+ T cells in acquired aplastic anemia. The overall study: Quantities of DNA derived from sorted CD4+ and CD8+ cells averaged approximately 3 ug. In CD4+ cells, healthy donors produced an average of around 10 million reads.

TCR beta VDJ and CDR3 profiles were obtained from a genomic DNA template. In TCRdb, the reads were re-called with MiXCR into one record per CDR3 protein. Of 75,000 to 90,000 distinct CDR3 sequences in the sample, around 42% were seen once. Study-level points and caveats: Between patients and controls, 25 to 35 CD8+ CDR3 sequences were found in common. Patients and healthy controls showed no significant CD8+ Simpson's diversity difference.

The genes are TRBV7-2 and TRBJ2-2; the match to TRBD2 covers 7 bases. The sequence was obtained from a human donor in good health, serving as a control. Sequences were obtained from sorted CD4+, CD8+, or CD8+CD57+ T cells (not recorded which) from PBMCs. The CDR3 sequence: CASSPIAGNTGELFF. In nucleotides, the CDR3 is TGTGCCAGCAGCCCTATAGCGGGGAACACCGGGGAGCTGTTTTTT.